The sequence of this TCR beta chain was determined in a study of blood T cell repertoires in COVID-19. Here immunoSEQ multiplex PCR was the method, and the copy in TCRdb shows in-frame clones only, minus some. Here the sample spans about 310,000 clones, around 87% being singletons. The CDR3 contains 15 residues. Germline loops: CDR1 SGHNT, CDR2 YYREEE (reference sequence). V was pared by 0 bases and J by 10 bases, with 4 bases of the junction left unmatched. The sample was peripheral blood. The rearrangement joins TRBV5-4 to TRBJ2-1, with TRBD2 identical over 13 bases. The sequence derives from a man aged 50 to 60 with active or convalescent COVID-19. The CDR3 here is CASSLELAGGSEQFF. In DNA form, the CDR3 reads TGTGCCAGCAGCTTGGAACTAGCGGGAGGGAGCGAGCAGTTCTTC.